The 6 T cell receptor beta chains below come from one sample, sequenced in a study of siplizumab effects on memory and regulatory T cells. The method was immunoSEQ multiplex PCR; TCRdb's version includes in-frame clones alone and lacks a portion of them. The table shows approximately 100,000 clones, with 94% occurring only once. Source material: Tregs sorted from blood. The receptors shown here come from a human donor in good health.

The chain combines TRBV28 with TRBJ1-5; no clear D gene. In germline, CDR1 is MDHEN, CDR2 SYDVKM. V lost 9 bases to trimming and J lost 6 bases, with 18 bases between them. The CDR3 is 14 amino acids. The CDR3 DNA is TGTGCCAGTAATTATGTAGGGAGGGTTCAGCCCCAGCATTTT. It encodes CASNYVGRVQPQHF.

This clone has a single count. V gene TRBV28 combines with J gene TRBJ2-7, with D possibly being TRBD2 (6 bases). Trimming took off 5 bases at V and 2 bases at J, with 22 bases between the two ends. The CDR3 is 17 residues long. Looked up from germline, CDR1 is MDHEN and CDR2 is SYDVKM. The CDR3 region has the DNA TGTGCCAGCAGTCCACCGACTCCGGGACTTTTAACCTACGAGCAGTACTTC. Protein sequence: CASSPPTPGLLTYEQYF.

Concerning this clone: Compared with germline, one end of the junction differs, possibly owing to a read error. The V call is TRBV6-1, the J call TRBJ1-1; a weak D match, TRBD1 (5 bases). CDR1 is MNHNS and CDR2 is SASEGT in the germline V gene. The CDR3 runs to 13 residues. CDR3 protein: CASGDRVNTEAFF. The CDR3 DNA is TGTGCCAGCGGAGACAGAGTGAATACTGAAGCTTTCTTT.

The rearrangement links TRBV30 to TRBJ2-1; possibly TRBD1 for D (5 bases). From germline, CDR1 is GTSNPN and CDR2 SVGIG (reference sequence). The V gene lost 3 bases and the J gene lost 9 bases, with 9 bases spanning the gap. The CDR3 is 11 amino acids. This chain's CDR3 is CAWRGRVEQFF. In DNA form, the CDR3 reads TGTGCCTGGAGGGGCAGGGTTGAGCAGTTCTTC.

The rearrangement joins TRBV18 to TRBJ1-1, with unresolved D. Trimming took 0 bases from V and 10 from J, leaving 18 bases between them. In germline, CDR1 is KGHSH, CDR2 LQKENI. The length of the CDR3 is 15 residues. CDR3 coding DNA: TGTGCCAGCTCACCACCGGCTTCGGTTACGGGAAGAGCTTTCTTT. This encodes CASSPPASVTGRAFF.

The chain joins TRBV10-2 to TRBJ2-1, with D possibly being TRBD1 (6 bases). This CDR3 is built from 13 residues. V dropped 8 bases and J dropped 6 bases, with 14 bases sitting between them. Per germline, CDR1 WSHSY and CDR2 SAAADI. DNA for the CDR3: TGCGCCAGCCGCAGGGGAAACGGCAATGAGCAGTTCTTC. Translation: CASRRGNGNEQFF.